The present T cell receptor beta chain was sequenced within a study of T cells after somatic rescue of genetic block. This CDR3 region has 18 residues. V dropped 1 base and J dropped 0; count of bases not matched to a gene: 2. Germline V gene lookup returns CDR1 MDHEN and CDR2 SYDVKM. Profiling relied on immunoSEQ multiplex PCR, and the TCRdb table lists in-frame clones only, not all of them. The sample consists of around 52,000 clones, 90% to 97% of them appearing once. The specimen was peripheral blood mononuclear cells (PBMCs). The chain recombines TRBV28 with TRBJ2-1, with 14 nucleotides matching TRBD2. This receptor was identified in a child younger than two. The CDR3 region has the DNA TGTGCCAGCAGTTTATTTGGGACTAGCGGGAGCTCCTACAATGAGCAGTTCTTC. Encoded protein: CASSLFGTSGSSYNEQFF.